The text below deals with one TCR beta chain. Per germline, CDR1 SGHRS and CDR2 YFSETQ. V was clipped by 8 bases and J by 0 bases, with 12 bases between them. There are 13 residues in the CDR3. This sample is drawn from a study of blood T cell repertoires in COVID-19. Study background: The samples span acute and convalescent COVID-19 from the United States, Italy and Spain. From T cells, B-cell-depleted T cells, or PBMCs came the material, which was cDNA or gDNA.

As processed by the authors: The assay estimated nucleated cells by amplifying reference gene primers. The assay was immunoSEQ multiplex PCR, and TCRdb's table has in-frame clones only and misses some. V, J and clone size reflect that table, while D and trimming were determined from the DNA. The sample includes about 120,000 clones, roughly 85% of them seen just once. V and J are TRBV5-1 and TRBJ2-7, with D possibly TRBD2 on 5 matching bases. Sequencing was performed on peripheral blood. The sequence was collected from a man between 40 and 49 years old with acute or convalescent COVID-19. The CDR3 protein is CASQDGGSYEQYF. CDR3 in DNA: TGCGCCAGTCAGGACGGAGGCTCCTACGAGCAGTACTTC.